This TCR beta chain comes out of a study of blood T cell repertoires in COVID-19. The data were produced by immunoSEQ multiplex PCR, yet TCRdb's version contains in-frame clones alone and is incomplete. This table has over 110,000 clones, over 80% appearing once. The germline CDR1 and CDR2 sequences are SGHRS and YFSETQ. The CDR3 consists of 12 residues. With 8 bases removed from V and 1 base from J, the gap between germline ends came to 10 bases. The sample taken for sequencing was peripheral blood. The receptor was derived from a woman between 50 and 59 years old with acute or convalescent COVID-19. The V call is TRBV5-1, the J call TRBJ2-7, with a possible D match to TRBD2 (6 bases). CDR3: CASGTSSYEQYF. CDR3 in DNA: TGCGCCAGTGGGACTTCTTCCTACGAGCAGTACTTC.